These T cell receptor beta chains were read from a single sample in a study of T cells after yellow fever vaccination. MiXCR, run by TCRdb on the 5' RACE reads, gives a single entry per CDR3 protein. The repertoire holds 250,000 to 300,000 distinct CDR3 sequences, with about 5.2% as singletons. The source was CD4+ T cells sorted from PBMCs, collected on the day of the yellow fever booster vaccination. These receptors came from a man aged 18 to 29 who received the YFV17D yellow fever vaccine. The CDR3 runs from the conserved cysteine through the conserved F or W. The order of the fields is clone size, V gene, J gene, D gene, CDR3 protein, CDR3 DNA. The D gene is left open where the match is weak. Clone size is stated in some rows and not others, as once, few, many or a class when expanded.

clone size: .; V gene: TRBV12-3/TRBV12-4; J gene: TRBJ1-5; D gene: .; CDR3 protein: CASSWVARQPQHF; CDR3 DNA: TGTGCCAGCAGTTGGGTAGCGAGACAGCCCCAGCATTTT
clone size: few; V gene: TRBV5-1; J gene: TRBJ2-5; D gene: .; CDR3 protein: CASSTKGEETQYF; CDR3 DNA: TGCGCCAGCAGCACAAAGGGGGAAGAGACCCAGTACTTC
clone size: many; V gene: TRBV7-9; J gene: TRBJ2-2; D gene: .; CDR3 protein: CASSSRPMPGSATGELFF; CDR3 DNA: TGTGCCAGCAGCTCCCGACCGATGCCAGGTTCCGCCACCGGGGAGCTGTTTTTT
clone size: .; V gene: TRBV20-1; J gene: TRBJ1-1; D gene: .; CDR3 protein: CSARGGAMNTEAFF; CDR3 DNA: TGCAGTGCTAGAGGGGGGGCGATGAACACTGAAGCTTTCTTT
clone size: many; V gene: TRBV4-2; J gene: TRBJ2-3; D gene: .; CDR3 protein: CASSRSSGSTDTQYF; CDR3 DNA: TGTGCCAGCAGCCGGTCCAGCGGTAGCACAGATACGCAGTATTTT
clone size: many; V gene: TRBV29-1; J gene: TRBJ2-7; D gene: TRBD1; CDR3 protein: CSARDRETYEQYF; CDR3 DNA: TGCAGCGCCCGGGACAGGGAGACCTACGAGCAGTACTTC
clone size: few; V gene: TRBV5-6; J gene: TRBJ2-3; D gene: .; CDR3 protein: CASSLRGVTSTDTQYF; CDR3 DNA: TGTGCCAGCAGCCTCAGGGGGGTGACTAGCACAGATACGCAGTATTTT
clone size: many; V gene: TRBV18; J gene: TRBJ1-4; D gene: .; CDR3 protein: CASSPGRMDLFF; CDR3 DNA: TGTGCCAGCTCACCGGGGAGAATGGATCTGTTTTTT
clone size: .; V gene: TRBV5-1; J gene: TRBJ2-5; D gene: TRBD1; CDR3 protein: CASGQGGGETQYF; CDR3 DNA: TGCGCCAGCGGACAGGGTGGAGGGGAGACCCAGTACTTC
clone size: many; V gene: TRBV5-1; J gene: TRBJ2-5; D gene: .; CDR3 protein: CASSRDISETQYF; CDR3 DNA: TGCGCCAGCAGCAGAGACATATCAGAGACCCAGTACTTC
clone size: few; V gene: TRBV27; J gene: TRBJ1-2; D gene: .; CDR3 protein: CASRRVLGGYGYTF; CDR3 DNA: TGTGCCAGCAGGAGAGTCTTAGGGGGTTATGGCTACACCTTC
clone size: .; V gene: TRBV9; J gene: TRBJ1-5; D gene: TRBD1; CDR3 protein: CASSVAGTVTHSNQPQHF; CDR3 DNA: TGTGCCAGCAGCGTGGCCGGGACAGTCACACATAGCAATCAGCCCCAGCATTTT
clone size: many; V gene: TRBV7-2; J gene: TRBJ2-1; D gene: .; CDR3 protein: CASSLSGPYNEQFF; CDR3 DNA: TGTGCCAGCAGCTTAAGTGGCCCTTACAATGAGCAGTTCTTC
clone size: .; V gene: TRBV6-6; J gene: TRBJ2-3; D gene: TRBD2; CDR3 protein: CASSYSSMRTSGGDADTQYF; CDR3 DNA: TGTGCCAGCAGTTACTCGTCGATGCGGACAAGCGGGGGGGATGCAGATACGCAGTATTTT
clone size: .; V gene: TRBV5-1; J gene: TRBJ1-2; D gene: .; CDR3 protein: CASSPREAGYGYTF; CDR3 DNA: TGCGCCAGCAGCCCCCGCGAGGCCGGCTATGGCTACACCTTC
clone size: many; V gene: TRBV12-3/TRBV12-4; J gene: TRBJ2-7; D gene: .; CDR3 protein: CASSPDVTDEQYF; CDR3 DNA: TGTGCCAGCAGCCCGGACGTTACTGACGAGCAGTACTTC
clone size: few; V gene: TRBV21-1; J gene: TRBJ1-6; D gene: .; CDR3 protein: CASTQTGTNSPLHF; CDR3 DNA: TGTGCCAGCACCCAGACAGGAACAAATTCACCCCTCCACTTT
clone size: many; V gene: TRBV4-3; J gene: TRBJ2-2; D gene: .; CDR3 protein: CASSQEYYSTGELFF; CDR3 DNA: TGCGCCAGCAGCCAAGAATACTACAGCACCGGGGAGCTGTTTTTT
clone size: .; V gene: TRBV28; J gene: TRBJ2-5; D gene: .; CDR3 protein: CASSSSGPQETQYF; CDR3 DNA: TGTGCCAGCAGTTCCTCCGGGCCTCAAGAGACCCAGTACTTC
clone size: few; V gene: TRBV2; J gene: TRBJ2-5; D gene: TRBD2; CDR3 protein: CASSADGLAGFEYF; CDR3 DNA: TGTGCCAGCAGTGCTGATGGACTAGCGGGGTTCGAGTACTTC
clone size: .; V gene: TRBV9; J gene: TRBJ1-5; D gene: .; CDR3 protein: CASSPPGGADQPQHF; CDR3 DNA: TGTGCCAGCAGCCCCCCGGGAGGGGCGGATCAGCCCCAGCATTTT
clone size: .; V gene: TRBV25-1; J gene: TRBJ1-6; D gene: .; CDR3 protein: CASSEYNSPLHF; CDR3 DNA: TGTGCCAGCAGTGAATATAATTCACCCCTCCACTTT
clone size: few; V gene: TRBV5-1; J gene: TRBJ1-4; D gene: .; CDR3 protein: CASSYNRAANEKLFF; CDR3 DNA: TGCGCCAGCAGCTACAATAGGGCCGCTAATGAAAAACTGTTTTTT
clone size: many; V gene: TRBV12-3/TRBV12-4; J gene: TRBJ1-2; D gene: .; CDR3 protein: CASSSGSYGYTF; CDR3 DNA: TGTGCCAGCAGCTCGGGTTCTTATGGCTACACCTTC
clone size: few; V gene: TRBV2; J gene: TRBJ2-5; D gene: .; CDR3 protein: CASSGVFGRGQETQYF; CDR3 DNA: TGTGCCAGCAGTGGGGTCTTCGGTCGAGGACAAGAGACCCAGTACTTC
clone size: .; V gene: TRBV4-2; J gene: TRBJ2-3; D gene: .; CDR3 protein: CASSQPGDGRDTQYF; CDR3 DNA: TGTGCCAGCAGCCAGCCTGGGGACGGCCGCGATACGCAGTATTTT
clone size: many; V gene: TRBV3-1; J gene: TRBJ2-5; D gene: .; CDR3 protein: CASRQRLVQETQYF; CDR3 DNA: TGTGCCAGCAGACAGCGACTAGTTCAAGAGACCCAGTACTTC
clone size: many; V gene: TRBV10-3; J gene: TRBJ2-7; D gene: .; CDR3 protein: CAIRRGTGTRGYEQYF; CDR3 DNA: TGTGCCATTCGCCGAGGGACCGGGACAAGGGGCTACGAGCAGTACTTC
clone size: few; V gene: TRBV6-1; J gene: TRBJ2-3; D gene: .; CDR3 protein: CASRKTSTDTQYF; CDR3 DNA: TGTGCCAGCAGAAAGACTTCTACGGATACGCAGTATTTT